The source of this TCR beta chain is a study of shared clonotypes between healthy human individuals. Study-level information: Donors were a couple of women and three men aged 18 to 49.

Worth noting for this clone: Its target is not known.

Negatively enriched CD4+ T cells were divided by CD45RA into naive and memory. Produced via immunoSEQ multiplex PCR; TCRdb's table is partial and in-frame only. The repertoire holds about 1.1 million clones, with roughly 80% as singletons. This CDR3 has 16 residues. The germline V gene encodes CDR1 SGHNT and CDR2 YYREEE (reference sequence). The J segment lost 6 bases and the V segment lost 4 bases, leaving 10 bases of the junction unmatched. Study outcomes and limitations: Clonotypes shared by all four sorted-subset donors had higher generation probabilities than non-shared clonotypes. Naive subsets usually exceeded memory subsets in estimated richness.

The sequenced sample was memory CD4+ T cells from PBMCs. Sample subset: CD45RA-negative fraction. This chain links TRBV5-4 with TRBJ2-3, with 11 bases identical to TRBD2. This clonotype was sampled from a man between 18 and 29 years old in good health. Some clones in this sample may be carry-over from other donors' samples. CDR3 sequence: CASSAGTSGNNDTQYF. The CDR3 DNA sequence: TGTGCCAGCAGCGCAGGGACTAGCGGAAATAACGATACGCAGTATTTT.